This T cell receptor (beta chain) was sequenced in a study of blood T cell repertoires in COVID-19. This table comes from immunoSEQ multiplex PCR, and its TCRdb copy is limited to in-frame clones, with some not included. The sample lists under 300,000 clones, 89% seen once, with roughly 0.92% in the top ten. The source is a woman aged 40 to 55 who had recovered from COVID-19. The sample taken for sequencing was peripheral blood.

This chain's CDR3 is CASSLRGQGHYEQYF. DNA of the CDR3: TGTGCCAGCAGCTTAAGGGGACAGGGACACTACGAGCAGTACTTC. The genes are TRBV7-8 and TRBJ2-7; 9 bases are shared with TRBD1. With 2 bases clipped from V and 3 bases from J, the junction kept 5 bases outside the gene matches. This CDR3 has 15 amino acids. Germline CDR1 and CDR2: SGHVS and FQNEAQ.